The source of this T cell receptor (beta chain) is a study of OX40 agonist ivuxolimab in advanced cancers. About the study: Dose-escalation patients had hepatocellular carcinoma, melanoma, renal cell or head and neck cancer.

Profiled with immunoSEQ multiplex PCR; TCRdb holds only in-frame clones, not every one. The sample contains around 72,000 clones, 85% to 90% of which appear only once. Germline CDR1 and CDR2: SEHNR and FQNEAQ (reference sequence). V was pared by 6 bases and J by 1 base, with 18 bases between. CDR3 length equals 16 residues. The TCR originated in an adult with an advanced solid tumor such as melanoma, head and neck, liver or kidney cancer. The V call is TRBV7-9, the J call TRBJ1-2; D perhaps matches TRBD1 (5 bases). The starting material was CD4+ or CD8+ T cells sorted from blood, obtained in a trial of the OX40 agonist ivuxolimab. In nucleotides, the CDR3 is TGTGCCAGCAGGCCGACAAGGGGCAGGGATAACTATGGCTACACCTTC. Amino acids: CASRPTRGRDNYGYTF. The full variable domain, rest sourced from reference TRBV7-9 and TRBJ1-2, is DTGVSQNPRHKITKRGQNVTFRCDPISEHNRLYWYRQTLGQGPEFLTYFQNEAQLEKSRLLSDRFSAERPKGSFSTLEIQRTEQGDSAMYLCASRPTRGRDNYGYTFGSGTRLTVV.